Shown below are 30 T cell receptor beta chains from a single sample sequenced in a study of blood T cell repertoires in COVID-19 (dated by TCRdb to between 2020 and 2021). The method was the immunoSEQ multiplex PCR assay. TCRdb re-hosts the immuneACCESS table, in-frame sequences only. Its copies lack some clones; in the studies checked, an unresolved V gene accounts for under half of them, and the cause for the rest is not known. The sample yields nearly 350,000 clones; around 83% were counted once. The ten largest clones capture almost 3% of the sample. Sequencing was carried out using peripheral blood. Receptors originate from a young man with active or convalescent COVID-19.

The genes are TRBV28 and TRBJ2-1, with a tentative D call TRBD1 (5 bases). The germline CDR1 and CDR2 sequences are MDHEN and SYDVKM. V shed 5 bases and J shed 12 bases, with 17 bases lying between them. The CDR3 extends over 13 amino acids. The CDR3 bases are TGTGCCAGCAGTAAGGACACCGCAAGTGGGCAGTTCTTC. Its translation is CASSKDTASGQFF.

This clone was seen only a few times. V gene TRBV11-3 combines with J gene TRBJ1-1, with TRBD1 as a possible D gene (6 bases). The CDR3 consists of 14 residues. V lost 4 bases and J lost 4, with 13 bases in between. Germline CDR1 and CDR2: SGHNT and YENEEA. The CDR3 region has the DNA TGTGCCAGCAGCTCCTGGGAGGGGGGCACTGAAGCTTTCTTT. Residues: CASSSWEGGTEAFF.

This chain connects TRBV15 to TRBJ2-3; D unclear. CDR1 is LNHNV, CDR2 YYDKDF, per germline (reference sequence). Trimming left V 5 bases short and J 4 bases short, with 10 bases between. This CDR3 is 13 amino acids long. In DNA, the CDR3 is TGTGCCACCAGCCCCTTTCCCGCAGATACGCAGTATTTT. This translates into CATSPFPADTQYF.

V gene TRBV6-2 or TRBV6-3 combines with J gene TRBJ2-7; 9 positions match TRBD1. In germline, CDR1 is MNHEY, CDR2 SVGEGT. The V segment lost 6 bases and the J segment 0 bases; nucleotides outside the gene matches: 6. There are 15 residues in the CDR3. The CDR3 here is CASSRRDRVSYEQYF. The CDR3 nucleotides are TGTGCCAGCAGCCGCCGGGACAGGGTCTCCTACGAGCAGTACTTC.

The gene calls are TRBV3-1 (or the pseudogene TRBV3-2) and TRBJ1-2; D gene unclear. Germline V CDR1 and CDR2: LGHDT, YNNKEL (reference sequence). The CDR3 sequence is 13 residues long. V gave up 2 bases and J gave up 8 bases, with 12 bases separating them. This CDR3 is CASSQQSVVGYTF. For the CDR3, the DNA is TGTGCCAGCAGCCAACAGTCTGTGGTGGGCTACACCTTC.

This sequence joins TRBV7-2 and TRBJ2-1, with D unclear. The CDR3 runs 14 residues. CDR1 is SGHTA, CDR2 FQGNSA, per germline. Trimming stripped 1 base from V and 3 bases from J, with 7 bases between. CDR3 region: CASSLDGGYNEQFF. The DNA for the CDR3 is TGTGCCAGCAGCTTAGATGGCGGCTACAATGAGCAGTTCTTC.

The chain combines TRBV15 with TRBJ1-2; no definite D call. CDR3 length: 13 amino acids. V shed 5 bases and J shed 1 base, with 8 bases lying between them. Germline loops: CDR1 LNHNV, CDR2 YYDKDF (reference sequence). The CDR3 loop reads CATSAGSNYGYTF. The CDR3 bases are TGTGCCACCAGCGCGGGCAGTAACTATGGCTACACCTTC.

CDR3 protein: CASSTAYRGTHEKLFF. In nucleotides, the CDR3 is TGTGCCAGCAGCACCGCCTACAGGGGAACGCATGAAAAACTGTTTTTT. This rearrangement joins TRBV11-2 to TRBJ1-4; TRBD1 matches 7 bases. Trimming at V came to 5 bases and at J to 6 bases, leaving 12 bases not matched to a gene. CDR3 size: 16 residues. Germline V gives CDR1 SGHAT, CDR2 FQNNGV.

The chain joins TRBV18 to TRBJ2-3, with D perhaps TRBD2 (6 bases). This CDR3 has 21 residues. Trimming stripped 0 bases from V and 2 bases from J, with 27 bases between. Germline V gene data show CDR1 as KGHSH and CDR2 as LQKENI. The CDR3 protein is CASSPPRTGTPTGPHTDTQYF. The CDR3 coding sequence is TGTGCCAGCTCACCACCGAGGACTGGGACTCCAACCGGCCCCCACACAGATACGCAGTATTTT.

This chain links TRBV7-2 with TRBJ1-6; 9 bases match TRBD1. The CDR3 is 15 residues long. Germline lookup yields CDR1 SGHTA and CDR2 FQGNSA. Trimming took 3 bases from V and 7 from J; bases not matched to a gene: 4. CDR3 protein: CASSFGQGRNSPLHF. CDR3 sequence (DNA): TGTGCCAGCAGCTTTGGACAGGGGAGAAATTCACCCCTCCACTTT.

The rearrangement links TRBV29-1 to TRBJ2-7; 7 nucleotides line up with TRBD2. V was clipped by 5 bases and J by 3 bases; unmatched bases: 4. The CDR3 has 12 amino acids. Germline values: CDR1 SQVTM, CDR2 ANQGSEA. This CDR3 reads CSVFGGGYEQYF. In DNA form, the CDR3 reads TGCAGCGTTTTTGGGGGGGGCTACGAGCAGTACTTC.

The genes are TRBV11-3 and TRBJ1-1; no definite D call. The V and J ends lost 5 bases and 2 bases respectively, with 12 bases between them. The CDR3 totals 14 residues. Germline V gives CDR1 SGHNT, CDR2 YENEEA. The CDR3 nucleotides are TGTGCCAGCAGCGTAGCGGGGATAAACACTGAAGCTTTCTTT. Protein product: CASSVAGINTEAFF.

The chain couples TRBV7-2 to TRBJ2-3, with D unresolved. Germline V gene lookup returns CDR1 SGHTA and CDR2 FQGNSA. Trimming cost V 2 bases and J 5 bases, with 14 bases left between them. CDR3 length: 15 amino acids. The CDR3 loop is CASSLMGTTGDTQYF. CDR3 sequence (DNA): TGTGCCAGCAGCTTAATGGGTACTACGGGAGATACGCAGTATTTT.

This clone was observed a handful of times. The CDR3 region has the DNA TGTGCCAGTAGTATAGACCGCGAGTTGGTCTATGGCTACACCTTC. It encodes CASSIDRELVYGYTF. The rearrangement uses TRBV19 and TRBJ1-2; D not certain. The CDR3 has 15 amino acids. V was clipped by 0 bases and J by 4 bases, with 12 bases between them. CDR1 LNHDA and CDR2 SQIVND come from the germline V gene (reference sequence).

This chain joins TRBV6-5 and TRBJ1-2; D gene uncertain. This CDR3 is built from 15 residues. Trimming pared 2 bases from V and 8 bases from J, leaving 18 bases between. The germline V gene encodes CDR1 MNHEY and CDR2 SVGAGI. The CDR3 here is CASSYHSTVSGGYTF. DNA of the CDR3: TGTGCCAGCAGTTACCATTCGACCGTTTCAGGAGGCTACACCTTC.

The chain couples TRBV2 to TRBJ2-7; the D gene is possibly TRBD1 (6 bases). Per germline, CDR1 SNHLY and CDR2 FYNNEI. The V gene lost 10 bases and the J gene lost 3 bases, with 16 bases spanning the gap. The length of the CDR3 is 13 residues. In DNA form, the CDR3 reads TGTGCCAACCAGAAGGGCAGGGGCTACGAGCAGTACTTC. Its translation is CANQKGRGYEQYF.

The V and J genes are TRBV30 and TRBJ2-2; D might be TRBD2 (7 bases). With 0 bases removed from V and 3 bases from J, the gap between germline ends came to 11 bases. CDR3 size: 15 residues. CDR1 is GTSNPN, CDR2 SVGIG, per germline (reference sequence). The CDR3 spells CAWSVGGEDTGELFF. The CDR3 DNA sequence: TGTGCCTGGAGTGTAGGGGGGGAGGACACCGGGGAGCTGTTTTTT.

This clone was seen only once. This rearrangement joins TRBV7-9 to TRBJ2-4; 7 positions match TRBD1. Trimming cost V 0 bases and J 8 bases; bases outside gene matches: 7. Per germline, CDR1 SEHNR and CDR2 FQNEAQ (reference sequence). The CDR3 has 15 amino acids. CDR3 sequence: CASSLALGQRDIQYF. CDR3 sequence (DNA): TGTGCCAGCAGCTTAGCCCTGGGACAGAGGGACATTCAGTACTTC.

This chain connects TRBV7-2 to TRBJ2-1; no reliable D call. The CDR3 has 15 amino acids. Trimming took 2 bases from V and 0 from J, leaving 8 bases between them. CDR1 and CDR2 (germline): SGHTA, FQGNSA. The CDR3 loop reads CASSLSVSSYNEQFF. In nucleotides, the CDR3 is TGTGCCAGCAGCTTATCTGTGAGCTCCTACAATGAGCAGTTCTTC.

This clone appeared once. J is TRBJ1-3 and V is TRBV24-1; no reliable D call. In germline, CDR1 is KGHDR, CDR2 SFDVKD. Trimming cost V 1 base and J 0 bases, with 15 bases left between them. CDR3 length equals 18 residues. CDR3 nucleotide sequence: TGTGCCACCAGTGATTTAGAAATGGAGATTTTCTCTGGAAACACCATATATTTT. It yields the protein CATSDLEMEIFSGNTIYF.

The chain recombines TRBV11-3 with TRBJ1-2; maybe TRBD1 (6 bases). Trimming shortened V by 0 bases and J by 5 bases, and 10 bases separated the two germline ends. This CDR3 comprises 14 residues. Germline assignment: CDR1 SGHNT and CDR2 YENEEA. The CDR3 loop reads CASSLEGARYGYTF. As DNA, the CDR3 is TGTGCCAGCAGCTTAGAGGGGGCGCGGTATGGCTACACCTTC.

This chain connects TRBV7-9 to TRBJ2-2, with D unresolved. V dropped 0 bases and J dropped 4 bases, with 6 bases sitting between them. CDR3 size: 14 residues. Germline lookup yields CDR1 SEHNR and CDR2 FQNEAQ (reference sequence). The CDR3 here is CASSLASSTGELFF. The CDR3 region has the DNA TGTGCCAGCAGCTTAGCTTCATCCACCGGGGAGCTGTTTTTT.

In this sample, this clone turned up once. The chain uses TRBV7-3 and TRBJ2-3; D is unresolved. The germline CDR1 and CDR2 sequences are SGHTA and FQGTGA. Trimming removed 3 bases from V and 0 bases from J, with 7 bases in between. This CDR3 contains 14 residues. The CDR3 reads CASSFSRSTDTQYF. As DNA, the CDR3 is TGTGCCAGCAGCTTCTCGCGGAGCACAGATACGCAGTATTTT.

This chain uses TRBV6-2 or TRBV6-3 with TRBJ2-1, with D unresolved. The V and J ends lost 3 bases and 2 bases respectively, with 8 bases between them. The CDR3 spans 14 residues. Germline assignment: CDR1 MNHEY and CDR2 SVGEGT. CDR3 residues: CASSYKAAYNEQFF. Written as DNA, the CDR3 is TGTGCCAGCAGTTATAAGGCGGCCTACAATGAGCAGTTCTTC.

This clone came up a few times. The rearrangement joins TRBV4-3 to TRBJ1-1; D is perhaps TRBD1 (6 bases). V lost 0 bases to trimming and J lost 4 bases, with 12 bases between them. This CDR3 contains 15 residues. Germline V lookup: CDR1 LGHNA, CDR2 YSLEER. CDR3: CASSQDWRRGTEAFF. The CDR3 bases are TGCGCCAGCAGCCAAGATTGGCGCAGGGGCACTGAAGCTTTCTTT.

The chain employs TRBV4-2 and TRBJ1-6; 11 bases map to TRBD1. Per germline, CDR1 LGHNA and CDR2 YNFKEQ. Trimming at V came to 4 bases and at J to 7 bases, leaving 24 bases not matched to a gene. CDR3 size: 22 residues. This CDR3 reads CASSPRPGQDRGPIYGNSPLHF. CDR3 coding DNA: TGTGCCAGCAGCCCCCGTCCGGGTCAGGACAGGGGGCCTATTTACGGAAATTCACCCCTCCACTTT.

In DNA form, the CDR3 reads TGTGCCAGCAGCTTAGCGAACGGGTACAATCAGCCCCAGCATTTT. Amino acids: CASSLANGYNQPQHF. The V and J genes are TRBV7-2 and TRBJ1-5, with D unclear. Per germline, CDR1 SGHTA and CDR2 FQGNSA. This CDR3 has 15 residues. V was shortened by 0 bases and J by 3 bases, with 9 bases between the two germline ends.

This CDR3 is CASSQEGGTANTGELFF. CDR3 DNA sequence: TGTGCCAGCAGCCAAGAAGGCGGGACAGCGAACACCGGGGAGCTGTTTTTT. The rearrangement uses TRBV4-2 and TRBJ2-2, with a tentative D call TRBD1 (7 bases). Between the trimmed V and J ends, which lost 0 bases and 0 bases, there was a span of 11 bases. The germline CDR1 and CDR2 sequences are LGHNA and YNFKEQ. The CDR3 runs 17 residues.

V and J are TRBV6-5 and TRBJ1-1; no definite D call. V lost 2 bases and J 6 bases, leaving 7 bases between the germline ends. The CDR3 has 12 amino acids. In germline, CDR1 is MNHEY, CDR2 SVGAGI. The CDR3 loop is CASSYPGSEAFF. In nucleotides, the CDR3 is TGTGCCAGCAGTTACCCTGGCTCTGAAGCTTTCTTT.

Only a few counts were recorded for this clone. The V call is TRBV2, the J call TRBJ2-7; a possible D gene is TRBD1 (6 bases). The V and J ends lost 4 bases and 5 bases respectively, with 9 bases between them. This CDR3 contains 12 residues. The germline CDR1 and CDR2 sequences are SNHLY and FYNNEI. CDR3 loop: CASSGGQDEQYF. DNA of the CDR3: TGTGCCAGCAGTGGGGGACAAGACGAGCAGTACTTC.